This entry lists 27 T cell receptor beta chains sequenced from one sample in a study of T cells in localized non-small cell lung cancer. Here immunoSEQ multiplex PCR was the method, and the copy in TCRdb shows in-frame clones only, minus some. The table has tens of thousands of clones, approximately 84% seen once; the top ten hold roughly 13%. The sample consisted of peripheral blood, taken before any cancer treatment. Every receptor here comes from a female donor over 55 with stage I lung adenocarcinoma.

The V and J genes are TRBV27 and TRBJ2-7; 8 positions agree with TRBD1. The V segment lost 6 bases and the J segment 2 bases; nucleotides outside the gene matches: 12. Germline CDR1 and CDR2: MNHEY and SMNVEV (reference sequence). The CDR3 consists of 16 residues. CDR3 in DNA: TGTGCCAGCAGACCTCCTGACAGGGGCCTTACCTACGAGCAGTACTTC. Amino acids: CASRPPDRGLTYEQYF.

CDR3 sequence: CATSRDTGLRRGYEQYF. CDR3 coding DNA: TGTGCCACCAGCAGAGATACCGGGTTAAGGAGGGGCTACGAGCAGTACTTC. J is TRBJ2-7 and V is TRBV15; perhaps TRBD2 as D (6 bases). This CDR3 has 17 amino acids. V lost 0 bases to trimming and J lost 3 bases, with 18 bases between them. CDR1 is LNHNV and CDR2 is YYDKDF in the germline V gene (reference sequence).

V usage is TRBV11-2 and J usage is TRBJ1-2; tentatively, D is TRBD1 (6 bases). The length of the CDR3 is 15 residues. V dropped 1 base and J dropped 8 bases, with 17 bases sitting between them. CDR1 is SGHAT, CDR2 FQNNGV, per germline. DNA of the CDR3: TGTGCCAGCAGCTTAGTGAGCGGGGGCGCTTTGGGCTACACCTTC. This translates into CASSLVSGGALGYTF.

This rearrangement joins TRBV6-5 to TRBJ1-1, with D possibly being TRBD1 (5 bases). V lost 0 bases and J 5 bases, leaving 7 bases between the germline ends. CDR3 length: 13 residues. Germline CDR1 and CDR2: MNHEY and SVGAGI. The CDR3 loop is CASSYSRQTEAFF. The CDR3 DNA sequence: TGTGCCAGCAGTTACTCACGACAGACTGAAGCTTTCTTT.

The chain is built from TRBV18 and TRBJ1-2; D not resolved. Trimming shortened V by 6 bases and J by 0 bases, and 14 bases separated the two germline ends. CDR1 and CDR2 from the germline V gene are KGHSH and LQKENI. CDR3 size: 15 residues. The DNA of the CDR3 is TGTGCCAGCTCGTCCCCGACCGGTTCTAACTATGGCTACACCTTC. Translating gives CASSSPTGSNYGYTF.

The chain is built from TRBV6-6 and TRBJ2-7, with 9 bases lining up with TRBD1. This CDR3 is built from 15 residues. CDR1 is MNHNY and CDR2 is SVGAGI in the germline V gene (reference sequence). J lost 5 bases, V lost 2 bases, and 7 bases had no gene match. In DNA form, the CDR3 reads TGTGCCAGCAGTTACACGGGACAGGGTCAGAACGAGCAGTACTTC. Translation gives CASSYTGQGQNEQYF.

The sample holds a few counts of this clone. This chain's CDR3 is CAWSPIAGRGNQPQHF. The CDR3 region has the DNA TGTGCCTGGAGTCCTATCGCAGGGAGGGGCAATCAGCCCCAGCATTTT. This sequence joins TRBV30 and TRBJ1-5; D might be TRBD1 (5 bases). CDR3 length: 16 residues. Trimming shortened V by 2 bases and J by 2 bases, and 16 bases separated the two germline ends. Germline CDR1 reads GTSNPN; CDR2 reads SVGIG (reference sequence).

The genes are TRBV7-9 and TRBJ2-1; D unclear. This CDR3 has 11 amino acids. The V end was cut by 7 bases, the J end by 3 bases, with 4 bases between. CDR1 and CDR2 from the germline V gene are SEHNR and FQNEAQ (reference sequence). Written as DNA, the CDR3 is TGTGCCAGCACTAACTACAATGAGCAGTTCTTC. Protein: CASTNYNEQFF.

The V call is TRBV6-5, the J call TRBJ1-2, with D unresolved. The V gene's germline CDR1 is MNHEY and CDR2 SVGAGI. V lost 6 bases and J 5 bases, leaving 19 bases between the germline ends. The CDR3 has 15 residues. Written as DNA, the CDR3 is TGTGCCAGCAGCGACTCGGGTGGAGGGCTATATGGCTACACCTTC. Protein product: CASSDSGGGLYGYTF.

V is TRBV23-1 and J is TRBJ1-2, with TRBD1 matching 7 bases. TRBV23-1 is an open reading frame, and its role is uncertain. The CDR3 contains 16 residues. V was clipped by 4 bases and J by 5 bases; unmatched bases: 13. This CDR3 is CASSRLSGQPFYGYTF. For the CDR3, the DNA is TGCGCCAGCAGTCGTCTCTCGGGACAGCCGTTTTATGGCTACACCTTC.

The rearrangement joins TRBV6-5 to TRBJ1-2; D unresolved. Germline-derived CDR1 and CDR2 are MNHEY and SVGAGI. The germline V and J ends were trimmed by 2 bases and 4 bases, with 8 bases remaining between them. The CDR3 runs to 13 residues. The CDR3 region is CASSYDGSYGYTF. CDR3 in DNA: TGTGCCAGCAGTTACGACGGAAGCTATGGCTACACCTTC.

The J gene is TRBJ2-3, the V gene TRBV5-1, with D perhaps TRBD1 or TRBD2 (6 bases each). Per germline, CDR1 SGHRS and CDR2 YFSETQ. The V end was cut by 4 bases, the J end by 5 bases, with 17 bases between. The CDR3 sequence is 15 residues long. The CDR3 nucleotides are TGCGCCAGCAGCGCCCAGGGGCGGGGTGGAGATACGCAGTATTTT. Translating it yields CASSAQGRGGDTQYF.

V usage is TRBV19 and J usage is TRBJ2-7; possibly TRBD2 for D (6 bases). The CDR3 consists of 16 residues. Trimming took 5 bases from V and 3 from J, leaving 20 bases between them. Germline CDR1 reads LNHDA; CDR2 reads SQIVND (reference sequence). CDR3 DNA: TGTGCCAGTAGTTGGGGGAGGACATCGATCCTCTACGAGCAGTACTTC. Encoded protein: CASSWGRTSILYEQYF.

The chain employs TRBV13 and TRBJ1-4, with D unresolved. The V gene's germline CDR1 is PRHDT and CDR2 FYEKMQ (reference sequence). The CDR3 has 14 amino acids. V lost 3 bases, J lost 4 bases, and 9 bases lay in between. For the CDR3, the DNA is TGTGCCAGCAGCTTGGAACAGAATAATGAAAAACTGTTTTTT. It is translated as CASSLEQNNEKLFF.

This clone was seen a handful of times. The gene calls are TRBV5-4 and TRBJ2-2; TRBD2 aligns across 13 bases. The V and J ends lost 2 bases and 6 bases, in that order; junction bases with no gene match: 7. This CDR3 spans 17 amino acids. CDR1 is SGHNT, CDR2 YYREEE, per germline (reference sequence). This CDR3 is CASSFPGLAGAAGELFF. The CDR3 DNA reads TGTGCCAGCAGCTTCCCCGGACTAGCGGGAGCCGCCGGGGAGCTGTTTTTT. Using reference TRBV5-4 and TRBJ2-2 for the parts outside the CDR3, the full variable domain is ETGVTQSPTHLIKTRGQQVTLRCSSQSGHNTVSWYQQALGQGPQFIFQYYREEENGRGNFPPRFSGLQFPNYSSELNVNALELDDSALYLCASSFPGLAGAAGELFFGEGSRLTVL.

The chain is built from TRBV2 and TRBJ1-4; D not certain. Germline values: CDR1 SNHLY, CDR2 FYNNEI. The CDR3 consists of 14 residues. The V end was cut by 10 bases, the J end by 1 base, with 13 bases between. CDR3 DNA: TGTGCCACCCAGCCGGAGTTAACTAATGAAAAACTGTTTTTT. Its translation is CATQPELTNEKLFF.

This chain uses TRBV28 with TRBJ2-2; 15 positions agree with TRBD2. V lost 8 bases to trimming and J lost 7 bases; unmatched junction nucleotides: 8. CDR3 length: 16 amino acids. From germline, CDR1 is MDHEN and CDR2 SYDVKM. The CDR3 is CASRKRTSGRVGELFF. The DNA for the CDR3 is TGTGCCAGCCGAAAAAGGACTAGCGGGAGGGTCGGGGAGCTGTTTTTT.

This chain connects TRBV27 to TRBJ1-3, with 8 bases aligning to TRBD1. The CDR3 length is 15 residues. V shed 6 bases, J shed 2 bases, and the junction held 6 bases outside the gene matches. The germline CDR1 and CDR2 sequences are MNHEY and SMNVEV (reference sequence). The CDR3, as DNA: TGTGCCAGCAGCGCTACGACAGGGGCTGGAAACACCATATATTTT. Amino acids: CASSATTGAGNTIYF.

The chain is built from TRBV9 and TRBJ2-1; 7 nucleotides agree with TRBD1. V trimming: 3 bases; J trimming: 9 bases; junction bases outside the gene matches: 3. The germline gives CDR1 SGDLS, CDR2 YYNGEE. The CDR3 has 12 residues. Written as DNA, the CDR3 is TGTGCCAGCAGCGGCAACAGGGGTGAGCAGTTCTTC. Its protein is CASSGNRGEQFF.

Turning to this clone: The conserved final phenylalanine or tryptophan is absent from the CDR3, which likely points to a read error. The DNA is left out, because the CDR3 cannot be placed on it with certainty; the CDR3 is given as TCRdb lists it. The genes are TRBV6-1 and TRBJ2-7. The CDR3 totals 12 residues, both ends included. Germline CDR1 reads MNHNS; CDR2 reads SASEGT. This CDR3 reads CASSASGPLISL.

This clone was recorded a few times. The CDR3 spells CASSLFSVRQPQHF. In DNA, the CDR3 is TGTGCCAGCAGCTTGTTCAGCGTCAGGCAGCCCCAGCATTTT. The chain employs TRBV5-6 and TRBJ1-5; D unclear. V shed 1 base and J shed 7 bases, with 12 bases lying between them. The germline V gene encodes CDR1 SGHDT and CDR2 YYEEEE. This CDR3 comprises 14 residues. Combining the CDR3 with reference TRBV5-6 and TRBJ1-5 gives the whole variable domain DAGVTQSPTHLIKTRGQQVTLRCSPKSGHDTVSWYQQALGQGPQFIFQYYEEEERQRGNFPDRFSGHQFPNYSSELNVNALLLGDSALYLCASSLFSVRQPQHFGDGTRLSIL.

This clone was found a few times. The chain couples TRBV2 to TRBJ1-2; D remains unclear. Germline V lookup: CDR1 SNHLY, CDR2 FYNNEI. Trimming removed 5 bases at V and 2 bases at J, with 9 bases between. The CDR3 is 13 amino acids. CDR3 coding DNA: TGTGCCAGCAGTACCAATGAAAACTATGGCTACACCTTC. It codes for CASSTNENYGYTF.

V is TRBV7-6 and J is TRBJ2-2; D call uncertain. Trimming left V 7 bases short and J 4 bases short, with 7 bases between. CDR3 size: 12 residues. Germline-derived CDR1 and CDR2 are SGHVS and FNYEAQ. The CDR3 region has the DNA TGTGCCAGCACCCCCCGCACCGGGGAGCTGTTTTTT. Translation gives CASTPRTGELFF.

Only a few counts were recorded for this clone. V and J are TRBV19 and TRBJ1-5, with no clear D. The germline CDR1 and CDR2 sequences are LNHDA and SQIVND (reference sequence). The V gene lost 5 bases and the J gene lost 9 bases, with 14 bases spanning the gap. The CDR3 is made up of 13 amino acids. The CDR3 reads CASSGSTERPQHF. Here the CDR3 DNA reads TGTGCCAGTAGTGGCTCGACGGAGCGGCCCCAGCATTTT.

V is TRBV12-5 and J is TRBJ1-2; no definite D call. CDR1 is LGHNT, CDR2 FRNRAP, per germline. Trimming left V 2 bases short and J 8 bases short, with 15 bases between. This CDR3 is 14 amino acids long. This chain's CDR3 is CASGLPRTGGGYTF. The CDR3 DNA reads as TGTGCTAGTGGTTTGCCACGAACCGGAGGAGGCTACACCTTC.

DNA of the CDR3: TGTGCCAGTAGTGTTCAGGGGTTTATTCATGGCTACACCTTC. Translation: CASSVQGFIHGYTF. J is TRBJ1-2 and V is TRBV19; D is perhaps TRBD1 (6 bases). Deletions cut 5 bases from V and 6 bases from J, with 16 bases between. The CDR3 is 14 amino acids. Germline V gives CDR1 LNHDA, CDR2 SQIVND (reference sequence).

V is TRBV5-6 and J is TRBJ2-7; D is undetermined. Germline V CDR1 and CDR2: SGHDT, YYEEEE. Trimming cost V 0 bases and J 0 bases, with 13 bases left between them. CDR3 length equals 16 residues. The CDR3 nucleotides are TGTGCCAGCAGCTTGGACGGAAGCCGGAGCTCCTACGAGCAGTACTTC. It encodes CASSLDGSRSSYEQYF.